This TCR beta chain comes out of a study of OX40 agonist ivuxolimab in advanced cancers. Study context: Therapy given before enrollment (anti-PD-1, anti-PD-L1 or anti-CTLA-4) was allowed, and 35% to 45% had some. Study conclusions and caveats: Normalized T-cell clonal expansion was also low in a subset of nonresponders. CD4+ and CD8+ blood T cells expanded clonally by week 6 at 0.1 to 3.0 mg/kg. Among expanded peripheral T cells, antigen specificity went undetermined.

The CDR3 has 13 residues. Germline V lookup: CDR1 SNHLY, CDR2 FYNNEI. Losses at the gene ends were 8 bases for V and 2 bases for J; bases not matched to a gene: 6. The method was immunoSEQ multiplex PCR; TCRdb's version includes in-frame clones alone and lacks a portion of them. In the table there are tens of thousands of clones, about 85% of which are singletons. A note on this clone: Its antigen is not identified.

The source material was CD4+ or CD8+ T cells sorted from blood, sampled in a trial of the OX40 agonist ivuxolimab. This sequence originates from an adult with an advanced solid tumor such as melanoma, head and neck, liver or kidney cancer. This chain joins TRBV2 and TRBJ2-7, with 7 bases lining up with TRBD1. CDR3 DNA sequence: TGTGCCAGCGGGGAACAGGGGCCCTACGAGCAGTACTTC. This gives the protein CASGEQGPYEQYF.